This T cell receptor beta chain was found in a study of Graves' ophthalmopathy and Graves' hyperthyroidism. Across the whole study: The study drew peripheral blood at initial diagnosis, before any treatment. Regarding the study as a whole: Blood also harbored most expanded thyroid clonotypes above 0.001 frequency.

The authors amplified TCR beta CDR3 regions from RNA transcripts. Investigators did first-round RT-PCR with HTBI primers, then second-round multiplex PCR. TCRdb reprocessed the multiplex PCR reads via MiXCR and lists one record per CDR3 protein. The table shows about 740,000 distinct CDR3 sequences, with roughly 40% occurring only once. This clonotype was observed at least ten times. As yet, its antigen is unknown. Germline V CDR1 and CDR2: SQVTM, ANQGSEA. The CDR3 sequence is 11 residues long. The V end lost 7 bases, the J end lost 5 bases, and 11 bases lay between the germline ends. Material for sequencing was peripheral blood. The chain employs TRBV29-1 and TRBJ2-5; TRBD2 might be the D (6 bases). The source is an adult man with Graves' ophthalmopathy. Here the CDR3 DNA reads TGCAGCGGCGGGGCCAGGGAGACCCAGTACTTC. Amino acids: CSGGARETQYF.